A single sample gave rise to the 31 T cell receptor beta chains below, sequenced in a study of cytomegalovirus exposure and HLA in healthy donors. The repertoire was sequenced with immunoSEQ multiplex PCR; TCRdb's copy has only in-frame clones and lacks some. The sample holds 150,000 to 200,000 clones, roughly 80% seen once. Sequenced input: PBMCs. The receptor source for this set is a man younger than 35 in good health and CMV-seropositive.

On this clone: As the CDR3 is not closed by the conserved phenylalanine or tryptophan, this likely results from a read error. The limits of the CDR3 on the DNA are not certain, so only TCRdb's listed CDR3 is given. V gene TRBV11-1 combines with J gene TRBJ2-4; the D call TRBD1 from the table was never checked on the DNA. CDR1 and CDR2 from the germline V gene are SGHAT and FQDESV (reference sequence). The CDR3 comprises 8 residues, both ends counted. This CDR3 is CASSFKTC.

The rearrangement uses TRBV6-6 and TRBJ1-5; the D gene is possibly TRBD1 (5 bases). V was shortened by 6 bases and J by 1 base, with 13 bases between the two germline ends. CDR1 is MNHNY, CDR2 SVGAGI, per germline (reference sequence). This CDR3 is built from 15 residues. CDR3 sequence (DNA): TGTGCCAGCAGGGCCCGGGGGGAAAGCAATCAGCCCCAGCATTTT. Protein: CASRARGESNQPQHF.

The gene calls are TRBV29-1 and TRBJ1-4, with D possibly TRBD1 on 6 matching bases. Trimming removed 3 bases at V and 9 bases at J, with 14 bases between. CDR1 and CDR2 (germline): SQVTM, ANQGSEA. The CDR3 loop spans 13 amino acids. The CDR3 sequence is CSVEDSVVKKLFF. The CDR3 nucleotides read TGCAGCGTTGAGGACAGCGTTGTTAAAAAACTGTTTTTT. The full variable domain, in which reference TRBV29-1 and TRBJ1-4 provide the parts outside the CDR3, is SAVISQKPSRDICQRGTSLTIQCQVDSQVTMMFWYRQQPGQSLTLIATANQGSEATYESGFVIDKFPISRPNLTFSTLTVSNMSPEDSSIYLCSVEDSVVKKLFFGSGTQLSVL.

The chain has TRBV19 and TRBJ1-1; 9 bases fit TRBD1. Unmatched junction bases numbered 5, after V lost 3 bases and J lost 3 bases. Germline V CDR1 and CDR2: LNHDA, SQIVND (reference sequence). CDR3 length equals 15 residues. This chain's CDR3 is CASSIKGQGYTEAFF. The CDR3 DNA reads as TGTGCCAGTAGTATTAAAGGACAGGGGTACACTGAAGCTTTCTTT.

The J gene is TRBJ2-2, the V gene TRBV7-2, with 9 bases aligning to TRBD1. With 5 bases clipped from V and 12 bases from J, the junction kept 4 bases outside the gene matches. CDR1 is SGHTA, CDR2 FQGNSA, per germline. This CDR3 comprises 12 residues. CDR3 sequence reads: CASSDHRGQLFF. In nucleotides, the CDR3 is TGTGCCAGCAGCGATCACAGGGGGCAGCTGTTTTTT.

About this clone: Mismatch with germline at one junction end may stem from a read error. The chain has TRBV2 and TRBJ1-5; no reliable D call. The germline gives CDR1 SNHLY, CDR2 FYNNEI. The CDR3 sequence is 14 residues long. The CDR3 region has the DNA TGTGCCAGCAGGGAAGGGCGGAACAATCAGCCCCAGCATTTT. Translating gives CASREGRNNQPQHF.

V usage is TRBV14 and J usage is TRBJ2-5; the match to TRBD1 covers 9 bases. In germline, CDR1 is SGHDN, CDR2 FVKESK. V trimming: 4 bases; J trimming: 5 bases; junction bases outside the gene matches: 5. This CDR3 contains 14 residues. CDR3 in DNA: TGTGCCAGCAGCCTGGGACAGGGAGTGGAGACCCAGTACTTC. As protein: CASSLGQGVETQYF.

The genes are TRBV30 and TRBJ2-2, with 14 bases that match TRBD2. Losses at the gene ends were 3 bases for V and 7 bases for J; bases not matched to a gene: 4. Germline V gene lookup returns CDR1 GTSNPN and CDR2 SVGIG (reference sequence). The CDR3 loop spans 15 amino acids. The CDR3 reads CAWSGTSGRVGELFF. In nucleotides, the CDR3 is TGTGCCTGGAGCGGGACTAGCGGGAGAGTCGGGGAGCTGTTTTTT.

The chain uses TRBV5-6 and TRBJ1-4, with D unresolved. This CDR3 has 15 residues. V was cut by 3 bases and J by 3 bases, with 12 bases left in between. Per germline, CDR1 SGHDT and CDR2 YYEEEE. The CDR3 DNA sequence: TGTGCCAGCAGCTCGAGCTTCGCCCCTAATGAAAAACTGTTTTTT. Amino acid sequence: CASSSSFAPNEKLFF.

This chain's CDR3 is CASSRDYLVAGARSYNEQFF. The CDR3 DNA follows: TGTGCCAGTAGTCGCGATTACCTGGTAGCGGGAGCTCGATCCTACAATGAGCAGTTCTTC. The V call is TRBV19, the J call TRBJ2-1, with TRBD2 matching 9 bases. V lost 5 bases and J lost 1; bases outside the gene matches: 18. This CDR3 region has 20 residues. Germline V gene data show CDR1 as LNHDA and CDR2 as SQIVND (reference sequence).

The chain joins TRBV19 to TRBJ2-7; TRBD2 is a possible D gene (5 bases). Germline-derived CDR1 and CDR2 are LNHDA and SQIVND (reference sequence). The V gene lost 4 bases and the J gene lost 0 bases, with 10 bases spanning the gap. The CDR3 length is 14 residues. The CDR3 sequence: CASSSGPSSYEQYF. CDR3 nucleotides: TGTGCCAGTAGTAGCGGGCCCAGCTCCTACGAGCAGTACTTC.

The chain employs TRBV6-6 and TRBJ1-5; D possibly corresponds to TRBD1 (5 bases). The CDR3 contains 13 residues. V was cut by 11 bases and J by 3 bases, with 14 bases left in between. Germline-derived CDR1 and CDR2 are MNHNY and SVGAGI (reference sequence). The CDR3, as DNA: TGTGCCGCAGCCTCAGGGTCCAATCAGCCCCAGCATTTT. Amino acid sequence: CAAASGSNQPQHF.

This clone came up a few times. V gene TRBV9 combines with J gene TRBJ2-3; 10 bases agree with TRBD2. The CDR3 spans 16 residues. Germline assignment: CDR1 SGDLS and CDR2 YYNGEE. V lost 0 bases and J lost 4; bases outside the gene matches: 5. The CDR3 here is CASSVGLLAGSDTQYF. CDR3 coding DNA: TGTGCCAGCAGCGTAGGGTTACTAGCGGGGTCAGATACGCAGTATTTT.

This chain links TRBV27 with TRBJ2-5; the D is unclear. With 6 bases removed from V and 4 bases from J, the gap between germline ends came to 18 bases. The CDR3 runs 15 residues. The germline V gene encodes CDR1 MNHEY and CDR2 SMNVEV (reference sequence). The CDR3 is CASSLYVGLGETQYF. CDR3 DNA sequence: TGTGCCAGCAGCCTCTACGTGGGCTTGGGAGAGACCCAGTACTTC.

The J gene is TRBJ2-3, the V gene TRBV6-5, with D perhaps matching TRBD2 (5 bases). Trimming pared 3 bases from V and 0 bases from J, leaving 13 bases between. The CDR3 length is 16 residues. CDR1 is MNHEY and CDR2 is SVGAGI in the germline V gene. The CDR3, as DNA: TGTGCCAGCAGTTATCGGAGCGGTTCTAGCACAGATACGCAGTATTTT. Residues: CASSYRSGSSTDTQYF.

In its sample, this clone was seen a few times. J is TRBJ1-2 and V is TRBV29-1; the D is unclear. Germline V gene data show CDR1 as SQVTM and CDR2 as ANQGSEA. This CDR3 comprises 12 residues. The germline V and J ends were trimmed by 7 bases and 5 bases, with 14 bases remaining between them. The DNA of the CDR3 is TGCAGCGGACGGCAGGAGGAATATGGCTACACCTTC. It codes for CSGRQEEYGYTF. Full variable domain (rest looked up from reference TRBV29-1 and TRBJ1-2): SAVISQKPSRDICQRGTSLTIQCQVDSQVTMMFWYRQQPGQSLTLIATANQGSEATYESGFVIDKFPISRPNLTFSTLTVSNMSPEDSSIYLCSGRQEEYGYTFGSGTRLTVV.

This chain uses TRBV9 with TRBJ2-1, with 12 bases that match TRBD2. Germline assignment: CDR1 SGDLS and CDR2 YYNGEE. V trimming: 3 bases; J trimming: 0 bases; junction bases outside the gene matches: 4. CDR3 length equals 17 residues. Here the CDR3 reads CASSGSLAGGSYNEQFF. The CDR3, as DNA: TGTGCCAGCAGCGGATCACTAGCGGGGGGCTCCTACAATGAGCAGTTCTTC.

This clone was observed a few times. This chain connects TRBV9 to TRBJ1-5, with D perhaps matching TRBD1 (5 bases). Trimming pared 5 bases from V and 0 bases from J, leaving 9 bases between. The length of the CDR3 is 14 residues. Germline assignment: CDR1 SGDLS and CDR2 YYNGEE. CDR3 sequence reads: CASSPGDSNQPQHF. The CDR3, as DNA: TGTGCCAGCAGTCCGGGGGATAGCAATCAGCCCCAGCATTTT.

The gene calls are TRBV28 and TRBJ2-7; 10 bases are shared with TRBD1. Germline loops: CDR1 MDHEN, CDR2 SYDVKM. The CDR3 is 13 amino acids. The junction had 5 bases not matched to a gene; V was cut back by 6 bases and J by 6 bases. In DNA, the CDR3 is TGTGCCAGCAGAGGGACAGGGGTTGTCGAGCAGTACTTC. Encoded protein: CASRGTGVVEQYF. Variable domain in full (rest from reference TRBV28 and TRBJ2-7): DVKVTQSSRYLVKRTGEKVFLECVQDMDHENMFWYRQDPGLGLRLIYFSYDVKMKEKGDIPEGYSVSREKKERFSLILESASTNQTSMYLCASRGTGVVEQYFGPGTRLTVT.

The chain uses TRBV6-5 and TRBJ1-4, with TRBD1 identical over 9 bases. V shed 4 bases, J shed 2 bases, and the junction held 5 bases outside the gene matches. Germline V gene sequence: CDR1 MNHEY, CDR2 SVGAGI. CDR3 length: 16 residues. The CDR3 protein is CASSFYRGRTNEKLFF. CDR3 nucleotides: TGTGCCAGCAGTTTCTACAGGGGGCGGACTAATGAAAAACTGTTTTTT.

The J gene is TRBJ2-1, the V gene TRBV2, with 7 bases matching TRBD2. This CDR3 has 13 amino acids. Unmatched junction bases numbered 4, after V lost 7 bases and J lost 4 bases. Germline V gives CDR1 SNHLY, CDR2 FYNNEI. The CDR3 spells CASNRGGYNEQFF. CDR3 DNA sequence: TGTGCCAGCAACCGCGGGGGATACAATGAGCAGTTCTTC.

V is TRBV4-2 and J is TRBJ2-3, with TRBD2 identical over 16 bases. Losses at the gene ends were 0 bases for V and 8 bases for J; bases not matched to a gene: 8. The CDR3 extends over 18 amino acids. The germline gives CDR1 LGHNA, CDR2 YNFKEQ. CDR3 region: CASSQESGTSGRVATQYF. The CDR3 nucleotides are TGTGCCAGCAGCCAAGAGTCCGGGACTAGCGGGAGGGTGGCTACGCAGTATTTT.

V and J are TRBV11-2 and TRBJ1-1; 7 bases are a match to TRBD1. Germline V CDR1 and CDR2: SGHAT, FQNNGV. CDR3 size: 13 residues. V trimming: 2 bases; J trimming: 8 bases; junction bases outside the gene matches: 5. This chain's CDR3 is CASSLSGGFEAFF. The DNA of the CDR3 is TGTGCCAGCAGCTTATCAGGGGGATTCGAAGCTTTCTTT.

The sample holds a few counts of this clone. The genes are TRBV7-3 and TRBJ2-2, with 11 bases fitting TRBD2. There are 15 residues in the CDR3. Germline V gene lookup returns CDR1 SGHTA and CDR2 FQGTGA. Trimming removed 4 bases from V and 6 bases from J; junction bases left unmatched: 4. This CDR3 reads CASSSTSGSPGELFF. The CDR3 region has the DNA TGTGCCAGCAGCTCAACTAGCGGGAGCCCCGGGGAGCTGTTTTTT.

This chain links TRBV4-2 with TRBJ2-2; D perhaps matches TRBD1 (6 bases). The CDR3 loop spans 15 amino acids. V was pared by 0 bases and J by 5 bases, with 10 bases between. Per germline, CDR1 LGHNA and CDR2 YNFKEQ. CDR3 nucleotides: TGTGCCAGCAGCCAAGATCGAGGGGGAACCGGGGAGCTGTTTTTT. Its translation: CASSQDRGGTGELFF.

The V and J genes are TRBV28 and TRBJ2-3, with D perhaps matching TRBD2 (6 bases). The V gene's germline CDR1 is MDHEN and CDR2 SYDVKM. The CDR3 length is 15 residues. Deletions cut 8 bases from V and 1 base from J, with 16 bases between. As DNA, the CDR3 is TGTGCCAGCTCCCGAGGAGGGGATCGCACAGATACGCAGTATTTT. Amino acid sequence: CASSRGGDRTDTQYF.

V is TRBV9 and J is TRBJ1-5, with D perhaps TRBD1 (5 bases). Trimming took 3 bases from V and 3 from J, leaving 10 bases between them. The CDR3 contains 14 residues. Germline CDR1 reads SGDLS; CDR2 reads YYNGEE. CDR3 sequence (DNA): TGTGCCAGCAGCGCAGGACAATCCAATCAGCCCCAGCATTTT. Translating it yields CASSAGQSNQPQHF.

In this sample, this clone turned up once. The rearrangement links TRBV7-2 to TRBJ2-7, with 9 bases fitting TRBD1. The CDR3 totals 14 residues. CDR1 and CDR2 from the germline V gene are SGHTA and FQGNSA. V trimming: 5 bases; J trimming: 6 bases; junction bases outside the gene matches: 8. CDR3 in amino acids: CASSTRQGGGEQYF. The CDR3 nucleotides read TGTGCCAGCAGCACCCGACAGGGGGGTGGCGAGCAGTACTTC.

This sequence joins TRBV11-3 and TRBJ2-3, with 7 bases lining up with TRBD1. V was clipped by 5 bases and J by 3 bases; unmatched bases: 5. Germline CDR1 reads SGHNT; CDR2 reads YENEEA. This CDR3 is built from 14 residues. The DNA of the CDR3 is TGTGCCAGCAGCCCCGGGACAGCTACAGATACGCAGTATTTT. It yields the protein CASSPGTATDTQYF.

This chain links TRBV6-5 with TRBJ1-4, with a weak D call TRBD1 (6 bases). With 6 bases removed from V and 8 bases from J, the gap between germline ends came to 19 bases. The CDR3 is made up of 15 amino acids. Germline V gene data show CDR1 as MNHEY and CDR2 as SVGAGI. In DNA, the CDR3 is TGTGCCAGCAGCTCTTGGGGGGGCGCGGGAGAAAAACTGTTTTTT. It encodes CASSSWGGAGEKLFF.

This clone was detected a few times. This chain joins TRBV7-8 and TRBJ2-2; 7 nucleotides line up with TRBD2. The CDR3 has 18 amino acids. V gave up 2 bases and J gave up 4 bases; unmatched junction bases: 13. Germline CDR1 reads SGHVS; CDR2 reads FQNEAQ. In DNA form, the CDR3 reads TGTGCCAGCAGCTTACCCGGACTAGATTTAAGGGGCACCGGGGAGCTGTTTTTT. Protein product: CASSLPGLDLRGTGELFF.